This T cell receptor beta chain is from a study of CD8 T cells in ankylosing spondylitis. The V end was cut by 2 bases, the J end by 0 bases, with 16 bases between. Germline CDR1 reads MNHEY; CDR2 reads SVGAGI. This CDR3 has 17 residues. Findings and limits, study-wide: Made up of several highly homologous variants, a TCR beta motif appeared characteristic of ankylosing spondylitis blood.

This clonotype was found many times. Antigen: not known. Generation of TCR beta libraries employed quantitative 5'-RACE incorporating molecular barcodes. TCRdb ran MiXCR on the 5' RACE reads and lists one entry per CDR3 protein. Among about 210,000 distinct CDR3 sequences listed, about 7.3% were seen once. The sequencing sample was made of blood, either unsorted or a sorted T cell fraction (not recorded which). V usage is TRBV6-5 and J usage is TRBJ1-1; D unclear. The clonotype comes from a male donor with ankylosing spondylitis. The CDR3 region is CASSYGVTDYMNTEAFF. Here the CDR3 DNA reads TGTGCCAGCAGTTACGGTGTCACGGATTACATGAACACTGAAGCTTTCTTT.